This passage covers 5 T cell receptor beta chains from one sample sequenced in a study of control samples from healthy donors and cancer patients. Sequencing was performed with immunoSEQ multiplex PCR; in TCRdb, only in-frame clones are kept and a portion is missing. Of around 120,000 clones listed, roughly 95% were seen once; the top ten hold 3.6%. The sample taken for sequencing was blood. Receptors were obtained from a man aged 25 to 40 in good health.

The V and J genes are TRBV6-6 and TRBJ2-3; TRBD1 matches 7 bases. Per the germline V gene, CDR1 is MNHNY and CDR2 is SVGAGI (reference sequence). This CDR3 is 14 amino acids long. V lost 10 bases and J lost 0; bases outside the gene matches: 7. The DNA for the CDR3 is TGTGCCACCCATCGGGACAGTAGCACAGATACGCAGTATTTT. It specifies CATHRDSSTDTQYF.

The rearrangement links TRBV7-8 to TRBJ1-1; D might be TRBD1 (6 bases). V was shortened by 5 bases and J by 10 bases, with 20 bases between the two germline ends. Germline V CDR1 and CDR2: SGHVS, FQNEAQ. This CDR3 is 14 amino acids long. The CDR3: CASSHTRTTTGAFF. In DNA, the CDR3 is TGTGCCAGCAGCCACACCAGGACCACGACAGGAGCTTTCTTT. Full variable domain (rest looked up from reference TRBV7-8 and TRBJ1-1): GAGVSQSPRYKVAKRGQDVALRCDPISGHVSLFWYQQALGQGPEFLTYFQNEAQLDKSGLPSDRFFAERPEGSVSTLKIQRTQQEDSAVYLCASSHTRTTTGAFFGQGTRLTVV.

The chain employs TRBV7-8 and TRBJ2-3; 9 bases are shared with TRBD2. This CDR3 comprises 16 residues. The V gene end was trimmed by 3 bases and the J gene end by 5 bases; junction bases not matched to a gene: 9. Germline V lookup: CDR1 SGHVS, CDR2 FQNEAQ. DNA of the CDR3: TGTGCCAGCAGCTTCCGCAGACTAGCGGCAGAAGATACGCAGTATTTT. This translates into CASSFRRLAAEDTQYF.

The chain recombines TRBV18 with TRBJ2-2, with a weak D call TRBD1 (6 bases). The CDR3 runs 14 residues. Germline CDR1 KGHSH, CDR2 LQKENI. The germline V and J ends were trimmed by 5 bases and 7 bases, with 14 bases remaining between them. CDR3 protein: CASSEQGKSGELFF. The CDR3 nucleotides are TGTGCCAGCTCAGAGCAGGGGAAGAGCGGGGAGCTGTTTTTT. Looking up the rest from reference TRBV18 and TRBJ2-2 gives the full variable domain: NAGVMQNPRHLVRRRGQEARLRCSPMKGHSHVYWYRQLPEEGLKFMVYLQKENIIDESGMPKERFSAEFPKEGPSILRIQQVVRGDSAAYFCASSEQGKSGELFFGEGSRLTVL.

V usage is TRBV4-1 and J usage is TRBJ1-6; 9 nucleotides agree with TRBD1. Per the germline V gene, CDR1 is MGHRA and CDR2 is YSYEKL. The J segment lost 7 bases and the V segment lost 3 bases, leaving 16 bases of the junction unmatched. This CDR3 region has 19 residues. The CDR3 DNA reads TGCGCCAGCAGCCAGATGATCGGGACAGGGACGCGGAACAATTCACCCCTCCACTTT. This sequence encodes CASSQMIGTGTRNNSPLHF.